This T cell receptor beta chain was sequenced in a study of T-cell memory formation after mild COVID-19 (dated by TCRdb to about 2021). Regarding the research as a whole: TCR sequence clusters from the two donors were largely donor specific. In a couple of donors, T-cell clones that expanded and contracted after mild COVID-19 were followed by sequencing TCRalpha and TCRbeta repertoires longitudinally. Two young, previously healthy adult volunteers made up the cohort, one male and one female.

PBMCs were isolated by Ficoll-Paque density gradient centrifugation. For this clonotype: No antigen is known for it. The sample holds no much larger clone one base away, and base qualities are not on file.

Via the germline V gene (reference sequence), CDR1 is DFQATT and CDR2 SNEGSKA. Clipping removes 5 bases from V and 5 bases from J, with 7 as the unmatched junction base count. The CDR3 contains 15 residues, cysteine and phenylalanine counted. The sequence is cut down to CDR3 DNA, 45 bases in frame from base 1. For sequencing, an Illumina NovaSeq 6000 was employed. TCRalpha and TCRbeta cDNA libraries were constructed by 5'RACE with constant-segment primers, with sample barcodes and unique molecular identifiers being introduced. RNA was extracted from every sample with Trizol reagent. Libraries were amplified in two PCR steps, with a second sample barcode and Illumina TruSeq adapters added in the second step. Sequencing of the libraries was done on an Illumina NovaSeq, producing 2 x 150 bp paired-end reads. As for how the authors treated the data: Reads were demultiplexed and collapsed into UMI-guided consensus sequences with migec v1.2.7. Using mixcr v2.1.11, UMI consensuses were aligned to TRA and TRB V and J templates and then assembled into clonotypes. Clonotypes were classified as expanded or contracted when called significant by both edgeR and NoisET, with noise models trained on biological replicates. For edgeR calls, the cutoffs were a false discovery rate-adjusted p below 0.01 and a log2 fold-change threshold of 1. As an exploratory analysis of dynamics, PCA with hierarchical clustering was applied to max-normalized trajectories of the 1000 most abundant clonotypes. Separately sequenced CD4+ and CD8+ repertoires were used to assign a CD4 or CD8 phenotype to each responding clone. The public reads were reanalyzed by TCRdb: fastp trimming at Q25, MiXCR alignment, in-frame beta chains only. Each entry is one CDR3 protein sequence, shown with its most common DNA and genes. The V and J calls and clone size come from TCRdb's table, not from the authors' own analysis. Present in this sample are roughly 130,000 distinct CDR3 sequences, over 15% of which were seen just once. The ten largest clones represent about 5% of the sample.

What the work shows at the level of the full study, not this receptor alone: The study included only a couple of mild cases, and larger cohorts that include severe cases with pre-infection samples were judged to be necessary. The detection of some responding clones in pre-infection memory suggests that pre-existing cross-reactive memory T cells joined the SARS-CoV-2 response. Contracting CD4+ clones were found mainly in CM and EM memory subsets, while CD8+ clones were enriched in EMRA. The second-wave clones that peaked on day 37 were not confirmed to be SARS-CoV-2 specific. Clones contracting from day 15 to 85 had balanced CD4/CD8 phenotypes, while a second wave expanding from day 15 to 37 was biased towards CD4+.

The chain was built from TRBV20-1 and TRBJ2-5; TRBD2 matches 14 bases in the middle. The TCR was taken from a man in his late teens or twenties who had mild COVID-19 (a few samples of this study predate the infection). The sample titles of this study are shuffled in the database, so cell type and time point are left out; the donor was told from shared clones. Material for sequencing was PBMCs or a T cell subset sorted from them (not recorded which). The CDR3 protein: CSAPGLAGGRETQYF. The DNA sequence follows: TGCAGTGCTCCAGGACTAGCGGGGGGTCGGGAGACCCAGTACTTC.